This T cell receptor beta chain was captured in a study of vaccination effects on CD4 cells after COVID-19. About the research overall: Either the BNT162b2 or mRNA-1273 vaccine was given to participants in two doses.

Using immunoSEQ multiplex PCR, the repertoire was profiled, and TCRdb retains in-frame clones only, with some absent. There are around 35,000 clones in the sample; about 65% occur only once, and 4.2% lies in the top ten. This clone was observed a few times. What it binds is unknown. The germline V gene encodes CDR1 SNHLY and CDR2 FYNNEI. The V and J ends lost 4 bases and 4 bases respectively, with 8 bases between them. The CDR3 runs to 12 residues. Study-wide results and caveats: Healthy vaccinees had only 1 of 255 vaccine-induced clones cross-react with common cold coronaviruses.

Having been cultured for around ten days, the cells underwent CD4+ T cell isolation. Vaccinated participants had no history of SARS-CoV-2 infection and tested negative for nucleocapsid antibodies. Days 3 and 7 were when half the medium was replaced with IL-2 medium. The rearrangement links TRBV2 to TRBJ2-7; D unclear. This TCR was recovered from a human donor who received a COVID-19 vaccine. The sequencing used CD4+ T cells from PBMCs cultured without peptide, collected before COVID-19 vaccination. The CDR3 DNA reads as TGTGCCAGCAGTGTGTCCGTTTACGAGCAGTACTTC. This sequence encodes CASSVSVYEQYF.